This is a list of T cell receptor beta chains from one sample in a study of T cell repertoires in cytomegalovirus infection. TCRdb itself ran the reads through MiXCR, one entry per CDR3 protein. The profile covers about 100,000 distinct CDR3 sequences, with over 25% appearing a single time and over 60% taken by the ten largest. These receptors' antigens are unknown. The sample in question was CD8+ T cells from cultured PBMCs, obtained from culture after CMV antigen stimulation. Receptor source: a human donor in good health (CMV status not recorded). Some clones in this sample may be carry-over from other donors' samples. CDR3s leave out the opening cysteine and the closing phenylalanine or tryptophan. Clone size is shown for a subset of rows, as once, few, many or a class of expanded clone.

clone size | J gene | V gene | CDR3 protein
once | TRBJ1-1 | TRBV7-3 | ASRSPNREGTEAF
. | TRBJ2-2 | TRBV7-4 | ASSLPLVEAGGLF
few | TRBJ2-1 | TRBV4-1 | ASSQPLRQEQF
few | TRBJ2-7 | TRBV28 | AKSGQDPTVEQY
many | TRBJ1-1 | TRBV7-9 | ASSPQGEAEAF
few | TRBJ2-3 | TRBV5-6 | ASSLAQPTDTQY
. | TRBJ2-5 | TRBV9 | ASTPGTGVETQY
. | TRBJ1-3 | TRBV5-5 | ASSWGGGFGNTIY
few | TRBJ1-5 | TRBV27 | ASSLFVAPNQPQH
few | TRBJ2-7 | TRBV9 | ASSAGGSGGYEQY